These 30 T cell receptor beta chains share one sample of origin, sequenced in a study of radiotherapy plus CTLA-4 blockade in lung cancer. Only in-frame clones appear in the TCRdb table, and some are missing; sequencing was by immunoSEQ multiplex PCR. The data show about 77,000 clones, just under 75% seen once. Here the sequenced sample was peripheral blood, taken from a patient treated with radiotherapy plus ipilimumab. All receptors come from a human donor with non-small cell lung cancer whose response to radiotherapy plus ipilimumab could not be evaluated.

The genes are TRBV5-4 and TRBJ2-5, with D hard to call. V was clipped by 5 bases and J by 4 bases, with 15 bases between them. The CDR3 totals 14 residues. Germline lookup yields CDR1 SGHNT and CDR2 YYREEE (reference sequence). The CDR3 coding sequence is TGTGCCAGCAGTGTCGCGCAGGCCGGAGAGACCCAGTACTTC. Translated: CASSVAQAGETQYF.

V usage is TRBV13 and J usage is TRBJ2-1; 8 bases align to TRBD1. Germline V gives CDR1 PRHDT, CDR2 FYEKMQ (reference sequence). The CDR3 has 15 amino acids. The V segment lost 5 bases and the J segment 7 bases; nucleotides outside the gene matches: 10. CDR3 loop: CASSLSLDRVNEQFF. The CDR3 DNA sequence: TGTGCCAGCAGCCTTAGTTTGGACAGGGTGAATGAGCAGTTCTTC.

The chain links TRBV29-1 to TRBJ1-2; TRBD1 agrees at 9 bases. With V trimmed by 7 bases and J by 8 bases, 8 bases remained unmatched. This CDR3 has 12 residues. Germline CDR1 SQVTM, CDR2 ANQGSEA. The CDR3 DNA reads as TGCAGCGATCGGGACAGGGTAGAGGGCTACACCTTC. It encodes CSDRDRVEGYTF.

The J gene is TRBJ2-1, the V gene TRBV4-1, with TRBD2 identical over 10 bases. Germline-derived CDR1 and CDR2 are MGHRA and YSYEKL. The CDR3 runs to 15 residues. The J segment lost 8 bases and the V segment lost 4 bases, leaving 8 bases of the junction unmatched. CDR3 bases: TGCGCCAGCAGCCTAAAGCGGGAGGGCCGTTATGAGCAGTTCTTC. Amino acid sequence: CASSLKREGRYEQFF.

This chain uses TRBV6-6 with TRBJ2-7; 14 nucleotides match TRBD2. After removal of 4 bases from V and 3 bases from J, the junction contained 5 bases not matched to a gene. The CDR3 length is 16 residues. CDR1 and CDR2 from the germline V gene are MNHNY and SVGAGI (reference sequence). The CDR3 nucleotides are TGTGCCAGCAGTTGGGGGACTAGCGGGAGTGGCTACGAGCAGTACTTC. It translates to CASSWGTSGSGYEQYF.

The chain links TRBV2 to TRBJ1-2; 11 bases fit TRBD1. This CDR3 is 12 amino acids long. CDR1 SNHLY and CDR2 FYNNEI come from the germline V gene. J gave up 8 bases and V 7 bases, and 3 bases lay outside the gene matches. The CDR3 DNA reads as TGTGCCAGCATCGGGACAGGGGGAGGCTACACCTTC. Protein: CASIGTGGGYTF.

The chain is built from TRBV6-5 and TRBJ1-1, with D uncertain. Germline lookup yields CDR1 MNHEY and CDR2 SVGAGI. The CDR3 has 13 amino acids. V was pared by 8 bases and J by 4 bases, with 14 bases between. The CDR3 bases are TGTGCCAGCCGGTCGAATTGGGCCACTGAAGCTTTCTTT. Translation: CASRSNWATEAFF.

The sample holds many counts of this clone. This rearrangement joins TRBV27 to TRBJ1-1; 7 nucleotides line up with TRBD1. After removal of 0 bases from V and 0 bases from J, the junction contained 1 base not matched to a gene. The length of the CDR3 is 15 residues. Germline-derived CDR1 and CDR2 are MNHEY and SMNVEV (reference sequence). This chain's CDR3 is CASSLSDRMNTEAFF. As DNA, the CDR3 is TGTGCCAGCAGTTTATCGGACAGGATGAACACTGAAGCTTTCTTT.

This clone was found once. The V gene is TRBV7-2, the J gene TRBJ2-2; 10 bases are a match to TRBD2. The length of the CDR3 is 19 residues. V lost 3 bases and J lost 6; bases outside the gene matches: 16. Germline-derived CDR1 and CDR2 are SGHTA and FQGNSA. For the CDR3, the DNA is TGTGCCAGCAGCTTTGGCCTAGCGGGAGTTATAGTAGAGGCCGGGGAGCTGTTTTTT. Its translation is CASSFGLAGVIVEAGELFF.

This chain joins TRBV19 and TRBJ2-5; 11 positions agree with TRBD1. Germline CDR1 and CDR2: LNHDA and SQIVND (reference sequence). The CDR3 is made up of 15 amino acids. Unmatched junction bases numbered 7, after V lost 5 bases and J lost 5 bases. CDR3 sequence: CASSLGQGAGETQYF. DNA of the CDR3: TGTGCCAGTAGTCTCGGACAGGGGGCCGGGGAGACCCAGTACTTC.

The V and J genes are TRBV4-1 and TRBJ2-7; 10 positions agree with TRBD2. Germline trimming cut 4 bases from V and 1 base from J; bases unmatched to any gene: 13. This CDR3 comprises 18 residues. Germline V gene lookup returns CDR1 MGHRA and CDR2 YSYEKL. In DNA, the CDR3 is TGCGCCAGCAGCCGACCGGGACTAGCGCCGGGGAGTTCCTACGAGCAGTACTTC. It encodes CASSRPGLAPGSSYEQYF.

The chain couples TRBV5-1 to TRBJ2-1, with TRBD2 matching over 11 bases. V gave up 0 bases and J gave up 7 bases; unmatched junction bases: 3. Germline CDR1 SGHRS, CDR2 YFSETQ. The CDR3 loop spans 15 amino acids. CDR3 region: CASSLVAGGVNEQFF. As DNA, the CDR3 is TGCGCCAGCAGCTTGGTAGCGGGAGGGGTAAATGAGCAGTTCTTC.

The CDR3 spells CASRGGGEQFF. CDR3 nucleotide sequence: TGTGCCAGCAGAGGGGGCGGTGAGCAGTTCTTC. The rearrangement uses TRBV5-4 and TRBJ2-1; 7 positions match TRBD1. The J segment lost 9 bases and the V segment lost 5 bases, leaving 2 bases of the junction unmatched. The germline V gene has CDR1 SGHNT and CDR2 YYREEE (reference sequence). CDR3 size: 11 residues.

The V gene is TRBV10-2, the J gene TRBJ2-1; 7 nucleotides align to TRBD1. CDR1 and CDR2 (germline): WSHSY, SAAADI. The junction had 5 bases not matched to a gene; V was cut back by 2 bases and J by 4 bases. The CDR3 covers 15 residues. CDR3 region: CASSEDRAEYNEQFF. Written as DNA, the CDR3 is TGCGCCAGCAGTGAGGACAGGGCGGAATACAATGAGCAGTTCTTC.

The V gene is TRBV4-1, the J gene TRBJ1-1, with 9 bases aligning to TRBD1. Trimming took 3 bases from V and 0 from J; bases not matched to a gene: 11. The CDR3 consists of 18 residues. The germline V gene has CDR1 MGHRA and CDR2 YSYEKL. The CDR3 sequence: CASSHRSGQGFMNTEAFF. CDR3 in DNA: TGCGCCAGCAGCCACCGGTCGGGACAGGGCTTCATGAACACTGAAGCTTTCTTT.

The V call is TRBV5-1, the J call TRBJ2-4; D possibly corresponds to TRBD2 (5 bases). Germline CDR1 reads SGHRS; CDR2 reads YFSETQ. CDR3 length: 19 residues. V lost 2 bases and J 0 bases, leaving 21 bases between the germline ends. CDR3 DNA: TGCGCCAGCAGCTTCCGGCGCCCCGGTTTGGCGGGAGCCAAAAACATTCAGTACTTC. Protein: CASSFRRPGLAGAKNIQYF. The full variable domain, rest sourced from reference TRBV5-1 and TRBJ2-4, is KAGVTQTPRYLIKTRGQQVTLSCSPISGHRSVSWYQQTPGQGLQFLFEYFSETQRNKGNFPGRFSGRQFSNSRSEMNVSTLELGDSALYLCASSFRRPGLAGAKNIQYFGAGTRLSVL.

The chain uses TRBV19 and TRBJ1-2; 9 bases agree with TRBD1. J gave up 2 bases and V 9 bases, and 13 bases lay outside the gene matches. There are 16 residues in the CDR3. CDR1 is LNHDA and CDR2 is SQIVND in the germline V gene (reference sequence). The CDR3 is CASNSLYRGLNYGYTF. In DNA, the CDR3 is TGTGCCAGCAACTCCCTTTACAGGGGGCTAAACTATGGCTACACCTTC.

In its sample, this clone was seen once. This specimen includes other DNA sequences encoding the same CDR3. V is TRBV7-2 and J is TRBJ1-2; D unresolved. The CDR3 is 14 residues long. Trimming left V 1 base short and J 2 bases short, with 8 bases between. The germline V gene has CDR1 SGHTA and CDR2 FQGNSA. CDR3 DNA: TGTGCCAGCAGCTTAGACTACGCCAACTATGGCTACACCTTC. It encodes CASSLDYANYGYTF.

CDR3 nucleotide sequence: TGTGCCAGCAGCTTGCGATTAGCCCCTCTAGCGGGGGGGGACAATGAGCAGTTCTTC. This encodes CASSLRLAPLAGGDNEQFF. This chain links TRBV7-2 with TRBJ2-1, with 12 bases aligning to TRBD2. This CDR3 comprises 19 residues. Trimming cost V 3 bases and J 5 bases; bases outside gene matches: 14. CDR1 and CDR2 from the germline V gene are SGHTA and FQGNSA.

The CDR3 DNA sequence: TGTGCCAGCAGCTTGGACAGAACCTACGAGCAGTACTTC. Protein product: CASSLDRTYEQYF. This chain uses TRBV5-8 with TRBJ2-7, with D uncertain. The CDR3 runs 13 residues. The germline V gene encodes CDR1 SGHTS and CDR2 YDEGEE. Trimming cost V 0 bases and J 2 bases, with 6 bases left between them.

The gene calls are TRBV10-1 and TRBJ2-2; tentative D call: TRBD2 (6 bases). With 3 bases removed from V and 1 base from J, the gap between germline ends came to 6 bases. The CDR3 sequence is 14 residues long. In germline, CDR1 is WNHNN, CDR2 SYGVQD (reference sequence). CDR3 nucleotide sequence: TGCGCCAGCAGTGATAGCGGGAACACCGGGGAGCTGTTTTTT. Residues: CASSDSGNTGELFF.

The J gene is TRBJ1-1, the V gene TRBV4-1; D not certain. Germline V gene lookup returns CDR1 MGHRA and CDR2 YSYEKL. Trimming took 1 base from V and 9 from J, leaving 9 bases between them. The CDR3 is 12 residues long. The CDR3 DNA is TGCGCCAGCAGCCAAGCACAACAGAAAGCTTTCTTT. This codes for CASSQAQQKAFF.

The genes are TRBV25-1 and TRBJ2-1; 14 nucleotides line up with TRBD2. The CDR3 covers 16 residues. CDR1 and CDR2 (germline): MGHDK, SYGVNS. V shed 4 bases, J shed 4 bases, and the junction held 3 bases outside the gene matches. Here the CDR3 reads CASSGGLAGVYNEQFF. CDR3 nucleotides: TGTGCCAGCAGTGGGGGACTAGCGGGGGTATACAATGAGCAGTTCTTC.

This clone appeared a few times. The chain recombines TRBV29-1 with TRBJ2-7; D is perhaps TRBD2 (6 bases). The CDR3 spans 13 residues. Germline V gene sequence: CDR1 SQVTM, CDR2 ANQGSEA. Trimming removed 6 bases from V and 6 bases from J, with 18 bases in between. The DNA for the CDR3 is TGCAGCGTAAATGGGGGGAGCGAATCCGAGCAGTACTTC. Residues: CSVNGGSESEQYF.

This clone was seen once. The chain joins TRBV7-9 to TRBJ2-7; 8 bases fit TRBD1. CDR3 length: 17 residues. J gave up 3 bases and V 1 base, and 11 bases lay outside the gene matches. CDR1 and CDR2 from the germline V gene are SEHNR and FQNEAQ (reference sequence). The CDR3 sequence: CASSLEGVGTGIYEQYF. The CDR3 region has the DNA TGTGCCAGCAGCTTAGAGGGGGTCGGGACAGGCATCTACGAGCAGTACTTC.

J is TRBJ2-5 and V is TRBV18; a possible D gene is TRBD2 (6 bases). The CDR3 contains 14 residues. Per germline, CDR1 KGHSH and CDR2 LQKENI. Trimming stripped 4 bases from V and 0 bases from J, with 9 bases between. Here the CDR3 reads CASSRTGDQETQYF. DNA for the CDR3: TGTGCCAGCTCACGGACGGGGGACCAAGAGACCCAGTACTTC.

This clone was detected only once. This chain links TRBV7-9 with TRBJ2-7; D not certain. Trimming stripped 5 bases from V and 3 bases from J, with 11 bases between. Germline V CDR1 and CDR2: SEHNR, FQNEAQ (reference sequence). This CDR3 has 13 residues. The CDR3 DNA sequence: TGTGCCAGCAGCCCGCCCCACAGCTACGAGCAGTACTTC. It translates to CASSPPHSYEQYF.

The V and J genes are TRBV7-2 and TRBJ1-2, with D unclear. Germline assignment: CDR1 SGHTA and CDR2 FQGNSA. The V and J ends lost 5 bases and 1 base respectively, with 14 bases between them. The CDR3 is 15 residues long. CDR3 bases: TGTGCCAGCAGCGCGAACCTTTTCGGTAACTATGGCTACACCTTC. This codes for CASSANLFGNYGYTF.

V is TRBV6-1 and J is TRBJ2-5; D possibly corresponds to TRBD2 (7 bases). CDR1 and CDR2 (germline): MNHNS, SASEGT. This CDR3 is 15 amino acids long. Trimming pared 7 bases from V and 3 bases from J, leaving 18 bases between. The CDR3 DNA follows: TGTGCCAGCAAATATCTAGGGGGGGTGGAAGAGACCCAGTACTTC. As protein: CASKYLGGVEETQYF.

The gene calls are TRBV6-5 and TRBJ2-2; D remains unclear. Per the germline V gene, CDR1 is MNHEY and CDR2 is SVGAGI. The CDR3 is made up of 15 amino acids. Trimming took 4 bases from V and 5 from J, leaving 14 bases between them. CDR3 amino acids: CASSFLGPSTGELFF. CDR3 DNA: TGTGCCAGCAGTTTCCTAGGTCCCTCGACCGGGGAGCTGTTTTTT.